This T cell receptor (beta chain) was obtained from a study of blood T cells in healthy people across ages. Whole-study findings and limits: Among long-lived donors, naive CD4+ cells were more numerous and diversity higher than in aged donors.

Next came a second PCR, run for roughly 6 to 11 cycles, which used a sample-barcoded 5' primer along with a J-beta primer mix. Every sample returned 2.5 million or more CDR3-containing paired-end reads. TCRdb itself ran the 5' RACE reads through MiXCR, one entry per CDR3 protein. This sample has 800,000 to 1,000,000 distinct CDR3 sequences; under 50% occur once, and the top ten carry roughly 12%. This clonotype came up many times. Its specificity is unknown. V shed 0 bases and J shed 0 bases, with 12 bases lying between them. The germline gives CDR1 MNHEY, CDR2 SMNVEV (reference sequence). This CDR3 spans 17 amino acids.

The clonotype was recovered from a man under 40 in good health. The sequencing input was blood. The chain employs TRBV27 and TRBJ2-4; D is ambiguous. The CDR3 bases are TGTGCCAGCAGTTTATCAGGGTTATGGGAAGCCAAAAACATTCAGTACTTC. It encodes CASSLSGLWEAKNIQYF.